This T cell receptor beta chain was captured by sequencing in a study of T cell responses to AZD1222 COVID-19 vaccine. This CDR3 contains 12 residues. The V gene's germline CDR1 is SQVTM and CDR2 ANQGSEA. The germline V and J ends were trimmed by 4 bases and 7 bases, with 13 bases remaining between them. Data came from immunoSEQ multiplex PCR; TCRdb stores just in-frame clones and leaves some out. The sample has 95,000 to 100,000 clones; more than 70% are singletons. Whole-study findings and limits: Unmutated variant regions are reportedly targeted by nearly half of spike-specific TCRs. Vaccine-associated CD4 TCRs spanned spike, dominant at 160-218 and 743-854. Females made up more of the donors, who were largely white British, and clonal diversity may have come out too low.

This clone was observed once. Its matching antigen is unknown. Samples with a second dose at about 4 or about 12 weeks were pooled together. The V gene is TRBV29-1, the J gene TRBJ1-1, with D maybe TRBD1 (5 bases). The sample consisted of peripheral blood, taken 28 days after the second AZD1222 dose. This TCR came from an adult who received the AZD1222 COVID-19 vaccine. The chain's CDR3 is CSVVYRNFEAFF. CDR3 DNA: TGCAGCGTTGTTTACAGGAACTTTGAAGCTTTCTTT.